These T cell receptor beta chains were read from a single sample in a study of blood T cell repertoires in COVID-19. Data came from immunoSEQ multiplex PCR; TCRdb stores just in-frame clones and leaves some out. The repertoire holds about 190,000 clones, with 84% as singletons. Source material: peripheral blood. These TCRs come from a human donor in a cohort sampled during active COVID-19. CDR3s include the opening cysteine and the closing phenylalanine or tryptophan. A D gene is named only where the DNA matches it firmly. Where a row states a size, it is once, few, many or the class of an expanded clone; other rows omit it.

TRBJ1-4 . TRBD1 TRBV7-9 CASSPTGAEGEKLFF TGTGCCAGCAGCCCCACAGGGGCCGAAGGCGAAAAACTGTTTTTT
TRBJ1-6 . . TRBV7-2 CASMIVDNSPLHF TGTGCCAGCATGATAGTCGATAATTCACCCCTCCACTTT
TRBJ1-5 . . TRBV19 CASSTTPNGGLDQPQHF TGTGCCAGTAGTACGACTCCAAACGGGGGGCTAGATCAGCCCCAGCATTTT
TRBJ1-1 . TRBD1 TRBV19 CASMTGGRMNTEAFF TGTGCCAGCATGACAGGGGGCCGCATGAACACTGAAGCTTTCTTT
TRBJ2-3 . TRBD2 TRBV5-1 CASSFSGGATDTQYF TGCGCCAGCAGCTTTAGCGGGGGGGCCACAGATACGCAGTATTTT
TRBJ1-5 . . TRBV24-1 CATSDSYSNQPQHF TGTGCCACCAGTGACAGTTATAGCAATCAGCCCCAGCATTTT
TRBJ2-1 . TRBD2 TRBV7-7 CASSAASSGSHNEQFF TGTGCCAGCAGCGCCGCCTCTAGCGGGAGTCACAATGAGCAGTTCTTC
TRBJ2-5 . . TRBV5-5 CASSSWLQGPQETQYF TGTGCCAGCAGCTCCTGGCTTCAGGGTCCCCAAGAGACCCAGTACTTC
TRBJ1-2 once TRBD1 TRBV11-2 CASSAGTAGGYYGYTF TGTGCCAGCAGCGCCGGGACAGCCGGCGGGTACTATGGCTACACCTTC
TRBJ1-6 . . TRBV12-2 CASRLAYRGTSNSPLHF TGTGCAAGTCGCTTAGCCTACAGGGGAACGAGTAATTCACCCCTCCACTTT
TRBJ2-3 . . TRBV5-1 CASRRQELTDTQYF TGCGCCAGCAGGAGACAGGAGCTCACAGATACGCAGTATTTT
TRBJ2-5 . . TRBV2 CASRDTSATETQYF TGTGCCAGCAGGGATACTAGTGCCACGGAGACCCAGTACTTC
TRBJ2-3 . . TRBV2 CASSDRHSTDTQYF TGTGCCAGCAGTGACAGGCATAGCACAGATACGCAGTATTTT
TRBJ2-1 . . TRBV7-3 CASSLYGTAPGDEQFF TGTGCCAGCAGCTTATATGGGACTGCCCCCGGCGATGAGCAGTTCTTC
TRBJ1-4 . TRBD1 TRBV18 CASSPDRVNEKLFF TGTGCCAGCTCACCCGACAGGGTAAATGAAAAACTGTTTTTT
TRBJ1-2 . TRBD1 TRBV5-4 CASSSPGGNGYTF TGTGCCAGCAGCTCCCCAGGGGGGAATGGCTACACCTTC
TRBJ2-1 . TRBD2 TRBV28 CASSLWALSGSPDNEQFF TGTGCCAGCAGTTTGTGGGCTCTGAGCGGGAGTCCTGACAATGAGCAGTTCTTC
TRBJ2-4 . . TRBV7-9 CASSPLAKNIQYF TGTGCCAGCAGCCCTCTAGCCAAAAACATTCAGTACTTC
TRBJ1-4 . TRBD1 TRBV5-1 CASSLAIDRGGEEKLFF TGCGCCAGCAGCTTGGCAATTGACAGGGGAGGAGAGGAAAAACTGTTTTTT
TRBJ2-6 . TRBD1 TRBV27 CASRSTGAGANVLTF TGTGCCAGCAGGTCCACAGGGGCTGGGGCCAACGTCCTGACTTTC
TRBJ1-5 . TRBD1 TRBV27 CASRSGGSGNQPQHF TGTGCCAGCAGGTCAGGGGGGTCCGGCAATCAGCCCCAGCATTTT
TRBJ2-1 . . TRBV4-2 CASSQDGNRANEQFF TGTGCCAGCAGCCAAGATGGTAACAGGGCTAATGAGCAGTTCTTC
TRBJ1-6 . TRBD1 TRBV27 CASRSRDRGLWNSPLHF TGTGCCAGCAGGTCCCGGGACAGGGGGCTCTGGAATTCACCCCTCCACTTT
TRBJ1-6 . . TRBV2 CASSGRQGGSPLHF TGTGCCAGCAGTGGGCGGCAGGGAGGCTCACCCCTCCACTTT
TRBJ2-3 . . TRBV9 CASSVAGWTDTQYF TGTGCCAGCAGCGTAGCAGGGTGGACAGATACGCAGTATTTT
TRBJ2-5 . . TRBV11-3 CASSPGGPQETQYF TGTGCCAGCAGCCCCGGGGGGCCACAAGAGACCCAGTACTTC
TRBJ1-4 . . TRBV2 CASSESRINEKLFF TGTGCCAGCAGTGAATCCAGGATTAATGAAAAACTGTTTTTT
TRBJ2-6 . . TRBV7-8 CASSLEKHSGANVLTF TGTGCCAGCAGCTTAGAAAAGCACTCTGGGGCCAACGTCCTGACTTTC
TRBJ1-4 . . TRBV3-1/TRBV3-2 CASSQVPREKLFF TGTGCCAGCAGCCAAGTGCCCAGAGAAAAACTGTTTTTT
TRBJ1-3 . TRBD1 TRBV18 CASSPGQGSAGNTIYF TGTGCCAGCTCACCGGGACAGGGGTCTGCCGGAAACACCATATATTTT
TRBJ2-1 . TRBD2 TRBV7-9 CASSLSSGGLNEQFF TGTGCCAGCAGCTTATCTAGCGGGGGGCTTAATGAGCAGTTCTTC